One and the same sample provided the 10 T cell receptor beta chains below, sequenced in a study of blood T cell repertoires in COVID-19. TCRdb's table, derived via immunoSEQ multiplex PCR, lists solely in-frame clones and lacks some. Seen here are around 250,000 clones, approximately 82% observed once, and the top ten hold approximately 8.6%. The material sequenced was peripheral blood. Receptors originate from a middle-aged man with active or convalescent COVID-19.

The chain is built from TRBV7-9 and TRBJ2-3, with D tentatively TRBD1 (5 bases). CDR3 length: 15 amino acids. From germline, CDR1 is SEHNR and CDR2 FQNEAQ (reference sequence). The V end lost 1 base, the J end lost 1 base, and 9 bases lay between the germline ends. CDR3 sequence: CASSLGGAGTDTQYF. In DNA, the CDR3 is TGTGCCAGCAGCTTAGGGGGCGCAGGCACAGATACGCAGTATTTT.

V gene TRBV24-1 combines with J gene TRBJ2-3; 7 positions agree with TRBD1. The CDR3 runs 17 residues. CDR1 and CDR2 from the germline V gene are KGHDR and SFDVKD. Losses at the gene ends were 4 bases for V and 2 bases for J; bases not matched to a gene: 11. The CDR3 DNA is TGTGCCACCAGTGACCCAAGACAGGGCCGCTCCACAGATACGCAGTATTTT. Its protein is CATSDPRQGRSTDTQYF.

The chain combines TRBV29-1 with TRBJ1-1, with D possibly being TRBD1 (6 bases). V was clipped by 4 bases and J by 8 bases, with 11 bases between them. In germline, CDR1 is SQVTM, CDR2 ANQGSEA. CDR3 length equals 11 residues. CDR3 DNA: TGCAGCGTTGCCCGGACAGAAGAAGCTTTCTTT. Its translation is CSVARTEEAFF.

The chain employs TRBV24-1 and TRBJ2-7; 9 bases are a match to TRBD1. Germline V gives CDR1 KGHDR, CDR2 SFDVKD. The CDR3 spans 15 residues. J was trimmed by 5 bases and V by 3 bases; bases with no gene match: 7. The CDR3 spells CATSDPGTGKNEQYF. In nucleotides, the CDR3 is TGTGCCACCAGTGATCCCGGGACAGGGAAGAACGAGCAGTACTTC.

The V call is TRBV6-2 or TRBV6-3, the J call TRBJ2-1; 11 bases fit TRBD2. V lost 5 bases, J lost 8 bases, and 8 bases stayed unmatched. Germline assignment: CDR1 MNHEY and CDR2 SVGEGT. The CDR3 is 15 amino acids. CDR3 sequence: CASSILAGEVDEQFF. For the CDR3, the DNA is TGTGCCAGCAGTATACTAGCGGGAGAGGTCGATGAGCAGTTCTTC.

This clone appeared once. The J gene is TRBJ2-3, the V gene TRBV6-6; TRBD1 might be the D (6 bases). Trimming cost V 2 bases and J 0 bases, with 12 bases left between them. This CDR3 spans 16 amino acids. The germline V gene encodes CDR1 MNHNY and CDR2 SVGAGI (reference sequence). CDR3 in DNA: TGTGCCAGCAGTTACGGGACATTCGCTAGCACAGATACGCAGTATTTT. Residues: CASSYGTFASTDTQYF.

This chain links TRBV18 with TRBJ1-5; a possible D gene is TRBD1 (6 bases). This CDR3 has 21 amino acids. CDR1 KGHSH and CDR2 LQKENI come from the germline V gene. V lost 2 bases to trimming and J lost 0 bases, with 26 bases between them. The CDR3 DNA reads TGTGCCAGCTCACCATGGTTGGGCCGGGACAAAGACCGTAATAGCAATCAGCCCCAGCATTTT. It encodes CASSPWLGRDKDRNSNQPQHF.

The chain uses TRBV13 and TRBJ1-6; tentative D call: TRBD1 (5 bases). The CDR3 spans 15 residues. Trimming took off 4 bases at V and 10 bases at J, with 17 bases between the two ends. The germline V gene encodes CDR1 PRHDT and CDR2 FYEKMQ (reference sequence). The CDR3 region has the DNA TGTGCCAGCAGCTACCGGGACTCGGGACGATCACCCCTCCACTTT. The encoded protein is CASSYRDSGRSPLHF.

This chain joins TRBV14 and TRBJ1-2; 7 nucleotides align to TRBD1. V lost 0 bases to trimming and J lost 4 bases; unmatched junction nucleotides: 8. This CDR3 has 16 residues. CDR1 is SGHDN, CDR2 FVKESK, per germline. CDR3 in amino acids: CASSQDERGQGYGYTF. The CDR3 nucleotides are TGTGCCAGCAGCCAAGATGAAAGGGGGCAAGGCTATGGCTACACCTTC.

V is TRBV29-1 and J is TRBJ2-5, with D possibly being TRBD2 (7 bases). CDR1 and CDR2 from the germline V gene are SQVTM and ANQGSEA. This CDR3 has 12 amino acids. The V gene lost 7 bases and the J gene lost 7 bases, with 16 bases spanning the gap. The CDR3 sequence: CSGGNREGTQYF. CDR3 sequence (DNA): TGCAGCGGGGGGAACAGGGAGGGGACCCAGTACTTC.